These 13 T cell receptor beta chains originate from one sample sequenced in a study of T cell responses to AZD1222 COVID-19 vaccine. TCRdb keeps only in-frame clones here, not all; method: immunoSEQ multiplex PCR. The table includes 110,000 or so clones, 85% to 90% detected once. The sample in question was peripheral blood, obtained on day 0 of AZD1222 vaccination. The origin of the receptors is an adult in good health.

The V gene is TRBV5-1, the J gene TRBJ2-7; TRBD1 aligns across 9 bases. V dropped 5 bases and J dropped 5; count of bases not matched to a gene: 8. Germline loops: CDR1 SGHRS, CDR2 YFSETQ. This CDR3 region has 14 residues. The CDR3 loop is CASSGGTGYDEQYF. CDR3 DNA sequence: TGCGCCAGCAGTGGAGGGACAGGGTACGACGAGCAGTACTTC.

The V gene is TRBV25-1, the J gene TRBJ1-3, with D perhaps matching TRBD1 (6 bases). This CDR3 comprises 13 residues. Germline CDR1 and CDR2: MGHDK and SYGVNS. V was shortened by 4 bases and J by 4 bases, with 8 bases between the two germline ends. The CDR3 DNA sequence: TGTGCCAGCAGTGGGGGGACAGGAAACACCATATATTTT. Translation gives CASSGGTGNTIYF. The full variable domain, with the rest looked up from reference TRBV25-1 and TRBJ1-3, is EADIYQTPRYLVIGTGKKITLECSQTMGHDKMYWYQQDPGMELHLIHYSYGVNSTEKGDLSSESTVSRIRTEHFPLTLESARPSHTSQYLCASSGGTGNTIYFGEGSWLTVV.

CDR3 DNA: TGTGCCAGCAGCCCGTCATTGTGGACAGGGGCGAACACCGGGGAGCTGTTTTTT. Amino acid sequence: CASSPSLWTGANTGELFF. The chain links TRBV11-2 to TRBJ2-2; 9 bases fit TRBD1. From germline, CDR1 is SGHAT and CDR2 FQNNGV. V was clipped by 5 bases and J by 0 bases; unmatched bases: 10. The CDR3 has 18 amino acids.

The gene calls are TRBV2 and TRBJ2-1; TRBD2 matches at 10 bases. V dropped 4 bases and J dropped 9; count of bases not matched to a gene: 6. The germline CDR1 and CDR2 sequences are SNHLY and FYNNEI. The CDR3 is 14 residues long. CDR3 bases: TGTGCCAGCAGTGCCGGGACTAGCGTCATTGAGCAGTTCTTC. Translated, it gives CASSAGTSVIEQFF. The full variable domain, in which reference TRBV2 and TRBJ2-1 provide the parts outside the CDR3, is EPEVTQTPSHQVTQMGQEVILRCVPISNHLYFYWYRQILGQKVEFLVSFYNNEISEKSEIFDDQFSVERPDGSNFTLKIRSTKLEDSAMYFCASSAGTSVIEQFFGPGTRLTVL.

This clone was seen a single time. This chain links TRBV7-2 with TRBJ2-7; 13 bases fit TRBD2. In germline, CDR1 is SGHTA, CDR2 FQGNSA. Trimming took 5 bases from V and 6 from J; bases not matched to a gene: 4. The CDR3 is 14 residues long. CDR3 protein: CASSTGTSGIEQYF. CDR3 sequence (DNA): TGTGCCAGCAGCACGGGGACTAGCGGGATCGAGCAGTACTTC.

The V call is TRBV27, the J call TRBJ2-1; TRBD2 matches at 7 bases. The V gene end was trimmed by 5 bases and the J gene end by 8 bases; junction bases not matched to a gene: 9. Germline values: CDR1 MNHEY, CDR2 SMNVEV (reference sequence). This CDR3 contains 14 residues. In DNA form, the CDR3 reads TGTGCCAGCAGTCTACGACTAGCTTGGGATGAGCAGTTCTTC. It specifies CASSLRLAWDEQFF.

This chain's CDR3 is CASSYSNNSPLHF. The CDR3 DNA sequence: TGTGCCAGCAGTTACAGCAATAATTCACCCCTCCACTTT. The chain combines TRBV6-5 with TRBJ1-6; D gene ambiguous. Germline V gene data show CDR1 as MNHEY and CDR2 as SVGAGI. The CDR3 runs to 13 residues. V shed 2 bases and J shed 5 bases, with 4 bases lying between them.

The chain joins TRBV7-8 to TRBJ1-5, with D maybe TRBD1 (5 bases). Germline V gives CDR1 SGHVS, CDR2 FQNEAQ. This CDR3 has 14 residues. Trimming took off 2 bases at V and 5 bases at J, with 10 bases between the two ends. DNA for the CDR3: TGTGCCAGCAGCTTACGCAGGGTGGATCAGCCCCAGCATTTT. It yields the protein CASSLRRVDQPQHF.

The chain uses TRBV14 and TRBJ1-2; D possibly corresponds to TRBD1 (5 bases). From germline, CDR1 is SGHDN and CDR2 FVKESK. The CDR3 consists of 18 residues. Trimming pared 0 bases from V and 4 bases from J, leaving 21 bases between. CDR3 nucleotides: TGTGCCAGCAGCCAAGATCCCCTATCAGGGACGAGGAGCTATGGCTACACCTTC. Translating it yields CASSQDPLSGTRSYGYTF.

The rearrangement joins TRBV24-1 to TRBJ2-1, with TRBD2 matching over 13 bases. Unmatched junction bases numbered 8, after V lost 3 bases and J lost 10 bases. Germline V gene lookup returns CDR1 KGHDR and CDR2 SFDVKD. This CDR3 comprises 16 residues. The CDR3 DNA sequence: TGTGCCACCAGTGATGCTGGACTAGCGGGAGTTTGGGAGCAGTTCTTC. Translating it yields CATSDAGLAGVWEQFF.

The chain links TRBV5-6 to TRBJ2-7; 11 bases agree with TRBD1. Trimming removed 2 bases from V and 7 bases from J; junction bases left unmatched: 11. CDR1 is SGHDT, CDR2 YYEEEE, per germline. CDR3 length: 16 residues. CDR3 sequence: CASSFLRTGGAREQYF. The CDR3 nucleotides are TGTGCCAGCAGCTTCCTGAGGACAGGGGGCGCGAGGGAGCAGTACTTC.

V and J are TRBV5-5 and TRBJ1-1; D is perhaps TRBD1 (5 bases). Germline V gene lookup returns CDR1 SGHKS and CDR2 YYEKEE (reference sequence). This CDR3 contains 14 residues. The V gene lost 0 bases and the J gene lost 5 bases, with 11 bases spanning the gap. The CDR3 nucleotides read TGTGCCAGCAGCTTGGACCAGGGTGGTACTGAAGCTTTCTTT. Protein: CASSLDQGGTEAFF.

V is TRBV6-5 and J is TRBJ2-1, with TRBD1 as a possible D gene (5 bases). Germline V CDR1 and CDR2: MNHEY, SVGAGI. The V gene lost 4 bases and the J gene lost 4 bases, with 8 bases spanning the gap. The CDR3 contains 13 residues. CDR3 loop: CASSWTSYNEQFF. CDR3 DNA sequence: TGTGCCAGCAGTTGGACATCTTACAATGAGCAGTTCTTC.